The sequence of this T cell receptor beta chain was determined in a study of control samples from healthy donors and cancer patients. Assay used: immunoSEQ multiplex PCR; TCRdb lists only in-frame clones, some missing. The table records about 60,000 clones, 65% to 90% of them present only once. Germline CDR1 is KGHSH and CDR2 is LQKENI. The ends lost 1 base at V and 0 bases at J; junction bases unmatched: 9. CDR3 length equals 20 residues. The specimen was blood. V is TRBV18 and J is TRBJ2-2, with 12 bases identical to TRBD2. The clonotype was recovered from a man aged 40-50 years in good health. CDR3 residues: CASSPRTSGGRSPNTGELFF. CDR3 DNA sequence: TGTGCCAGCTCACCACGTACTAGCGGGGGGAGAAGTCCGAACACCGGGGAGCTGTTTTTT.